This TCR beta chain was identified during a study of blood T cell repertoires in COVID-19. The CDR3 is 15 residues long. Germline V gene lookup returns CDR1 SQVTM and CDR2 ANQGSEA. J was trimmed by 5 bases and V by 5 bases; bases with no gene match: 12. Clones were sequenced by immunoSEQ multiplex PCR, and TCRdb holds only the in-frame ones, with some missing. This sample has some 230,000 clones, with approximately 81% found just once. The sample taken for sequencing was peripheral blood. The V and J genes are TRBV29-1 and TRBJ1-1; 9 bases match TRBD1. The sequence was collected from a man aged 45 to 65 who had recovered from COVID-19. The CDR3 region is CSVYPMGQGGTEAFF. The CDR3 DNA reads as TGCAGCGTTTATCCCATGGGACAGGGTGGAACTGAAGCTTTCTTT.